This T cell receptor (beta chain) was retrieved from a study of graft-versus-host responses after intestinal transplantation. Looking at the study overall: Multivisceral, liver-intestinal, or isolated intestinal transplants were performed in recipients. Following induction with anti-thymocyte globulin, all recipients were given tacrolimus and steroids for around three years. Study-level results: Peak circulating GvH clone levels were associated with early post-transplant HvG declines. There were GvH clones found in recipient marrow, and some of them appeared first in ileum or blood.

Profiling relied on immunoSEQ multiplex PCR, and the TCRdb table lists in-frame clones only, not all of them. This sample yields tens of thousands of clones, of which about 89% are seen a single time; roughly 5.5% belongs to the top ten. With 3 bases removed from V and 3 bases from J, the gap between germline ends came to 6 bases. The CDR3 sequence is 12 residues long. Germline loops: CDR1 SEHNR, CDR2 FQNEAQ (reference sequence). As to this clone: Its antigen remains unidentified.

This material consisted of PBMCs, taken 650 to 670 days after intestinal transplant. The sequence was collected from a human patient who received an intestinal transplant, so some T cells may come from the graft donor. The V gene is TRBV7-9, the J gene TRBJ2-7; D ambiguous. The CDR3 loop reads CASSLRFYEQYF. CDR3 nucleotides: TGTGCCAGCAGCTTGAGATTCTACGAGCAGTACTTC. Supplemented by reference TRBV7-9 and TRBJ2-7, the full variable domain reads DTGVSQNPRHKITKRGQNVTFRCDPISEHNRLYWYRQTLGQGPEFLTYFQNEAQLEKSRLLSDRFSAERPKGSFSTLEIQRTEQGDSAMYLCASSLRFYEQYFGPGTRLTVT.